This T cell receptor beta chain was obtained from a study of blood T cell repertoires in COVID-19. At the level of the study: COVID-19 samples, acute and convalescent, were from the United States, Italy and Spain.

Sequenced by immunoSEQ multiplex PCR; TCRdb stores in-frame clones only, minus some. The sample lists around 700,000 clones, approximately 90% seen once, with roughly 0.26% in the top ten. Sequenced material: peripheral blood. This TCR was sampled from a woman aged 18-30 years with acute or convalescent COVID-19.

Here the CDR3 DNA reads TGTGCCACCGTTCCCACCCACGCGGGCAGCAAAAATTCACCCCTCCACTTT. Translating gives CATVPTHAGSKNSPLHF. The genes are TRBV15 and TRBJ1-6; D call uncertain. CDR1 and CDR2 from the germline V gene are LNHNV and YYDKDF (reference sequence). The CDR3 is 17 amino acids. V was cut by 8 bases and J by 7 bases, with 24 bases left in between.